These 11 T cell receptor beta chains were all obtained from the same sample, sequenced in a study of control samples from healthy donors and cancer patients. Sequencing was performed with immunoSEQ multiplex PCR; in TCRdb, only in-frame clones are kept and a portion is missing. Of about 160,000 clones in the sample, about 94% were seen once. The sequencing input was PBMCs. The source of these receptors is a man between 60 and 75 years old with colorectal cancer.

The DNA for the CDR3 is TGCGCCAGCAGCCAAGGCAGTAGCGGGGTAAACACCGGGGAGCTGTTTTTT. This gives the protein CASSQGSSGVNTGELFF. The chain has TRBV4-3 and TRBJ2-2; 8 bases are shared with TRBD2. The germline gives CDR1 LGHNA, CDR2 YSLEER. This CDR3 comprises 17 residues. V lost 1 base to trimming and J lost 2 bases; unmatched junction nucleotides: 6.

The chain links TRBV5-1 to TRBJ1-4; no clear D gene. V was shortened by 4 bases and J by 2 bases, with 15 bases between the two germline ends. The germline V gene encodes CDR1 SGHRS and CDR2 YFSETQ. This CDR3 contains 16 residues. DNA for the CDR3: TGCGCCAGCAGCCCCCGCTCGGGTGGGACTAATGAAAAACTGTTTTTT. It translates to CASSPRSGGTNEKLFF.

V and J are TRBV5-6 and TRBJ1-5, with D possibly TRBD1 on 5 matching bases. Germline CDR1 and CDR2: SGHDT and YYEEEE. The CDR3 has 12 amino acids. V was trimmed by 6 bases and J by 7 bases, leaving 11 bases between them. This CDR3 is CASTRGGQPQHF. The CDR3 nucleotides read TGTGCCAGCACGCGGGGGGGACAGCCCCAGCATTTT. The variable domain in full, completed from reference TRBV5-6 and TRBJ1-5, reads DAGVTQSPTHLIKTRGQQVTLRCSPKSGHDTVSWYQQALGQGPQFIFQYYEEEERQRGNFPDRFSGHQFPNYSSELNVNALLLGDSALYLCASTRGGQPQHFGDGTRLSIL.

The chain joins TRBV4-3 to TRBJ1-2; D might be TRBD1 (6 bases). Germline V CDR1 and CDR2: LGHNA, YSLEER. The ends were cut back, 0 bases at V and 3 bases at J, with 17 bases in the middle. The CDR3 loop spans 17 amino acids. The CDR3 DNA is TGCGCCAGCAGCCAAGAGGGAGGGGCAGGGGCCTACTATGGCTACACCTTC. Translated: CASSQEGGAGAYYGYTF.

This clone came up once. The chain combines TRBV30 with TRBJ1-4; 10 bases line up with TRBD1. Trimming cost V 3 bases and J 0 bases; bases outside gene matches: 1. This CDR3 contains 15 residues. Germline V gives CDR1 GTSNPN, CDR2 SVGIG (reference sequence). DNA of the CDR3: TGTGCCTGGAGCGGACAGGGGGCAACTAATGAAAAACTGTTTTTT. Protein sequence: CAWSGQGATNEKLFF.

The gene calls are TRBV11-2 and TRBJ1-2, with D unclear. There are 13 residues in the CDR3. The V gene's germline CDR1 is SGHAT and CDR2 FQNNGV. V was pared by 5 bases and J by 0 bases, with 7 bases between. The chain's CDR3 is CASSRMANYGYTF. Written as DNA, the CDR3 is TGTGCCAGCAGCCGGATGGCTAACTATGGCTACACCTTC.

J is TRBJ2-4 and V is TRBV7-2; 7 bases align to TRBD1. The CDR3 covers 14 residues. V gave up 4 bases and J gave up 7 bases; unmatched junction bases: 7. Germline CDR1 reads SGHTA; CDR2 reads FQGNSA. The DNA of the CDR3 is TGTGCCAGCAGCTCCCCGACAGGGCCGAACATTCAGTACTTC. Residues: CASSSPTGPNIQYF. The entire variable domain, with the rest obtained from reference TRBV7-2 and TRBJ2-4, is as follows: GAGVSQSPSNKVTEKGKDVELRCDPISGHTALYWYRQSLGQGLEFLIYFQGNSAPDKSGLPSDRFSAERTGGSVSTLTIQRTQQEDSAVYLCASSSPTGPNIQYFGAGTRLSVL.

This chain uses TRBV5-6 with TRBJ1-3, with D unresolved. V lost 2 bases and J lost 4, with 13 bases in between. This CDR3 has 15 amino acids. Germline V CDR1 and CDR2: SGHDT, YYEEEE. The CDR3 coding sequence is TGTGCCAGCAGCTTTACCCCACGAATCGGAAACACCATATATTTT. Protein product: CASSFTPRIGNTIYF.

The rearrangement links TRBV7-6 to TRBJ1-1; unclear D gene. Germline V gives CDR1 SGHVS, CDR2 FNYEAQ. V was shortened by 2 bases and J by 3 bases, with 7 bases between the two germline ends. CDR3 length equals 13 residues. The chain's CDR3 is CASSLNLDTEAFF. As DNA, the CDR3 is TGTGCCAGCAGCTTAAATCTGGACACTGAAGCTTTCTTT.

CDR3: CSVERSWAGPTEAFF. In DNA, the CDR3 is TGCAGCGTTGAAAGATCTTGGGCAGGGCCCACTGAAGCTTTCTTT. The chain recombines TRBV29-1 with TRBJ1-1; D is possibly TRBD1 (5 bases). Germline-derived CDR1 and CDR2 are SQVTM and ANQGSEA. CDR3 length equals 15 residues. V lost 2 bases and J lost 4, with 17 bases in between.

This clone was seen just once. The chain is built from TRBV10-2 and TRBJ1-3; 7 bases map to TRBD1. V shed 8 bases and J 3 bases; nucleotides not matched to a gene: 4. Germline CDR1 and CDR2: WSHSY and SAAADI. CDR3 length equals 13 residues. The CDR3 DNA reads TGCGCCAGCCAGCGGGACAGTGGAAACACCATATATTTT. As protein: CASQRDSGNTIYF.